This T cell receptor (beta chain) stems from a study of blood T cell repertoires in COVID-19. Profiling relied on immunoSEQ multiplex PCR, and the TCRdb table lists in-frame clones only, not all of them. The repertoire holds 100,000 to 110,000 clones, with roughly 84% as singletons. This clone came up many times. The length of the CDR3 is 14 residues. V gave up 6 bases and J gave up 0 bases; unmatched junction bases: 6. Germline CDR1 is SGHRS and CDR2 is YFSETQ. What was sequenced was peripheral blood. This rearrangement joins TRBV5-1 to TRBJ2-7, with 7 positions matching TRBD1. This sequence was found in a man aged 25 to 40 in a cohort sampled during active COVID-19. The CDR3 sequence is CASKQTGSSYEQYF. As DNA, the CDR3 is TGCGCCAGCAAGCAGACAGGGAGCTCCTACGAGCAGTACTTC.